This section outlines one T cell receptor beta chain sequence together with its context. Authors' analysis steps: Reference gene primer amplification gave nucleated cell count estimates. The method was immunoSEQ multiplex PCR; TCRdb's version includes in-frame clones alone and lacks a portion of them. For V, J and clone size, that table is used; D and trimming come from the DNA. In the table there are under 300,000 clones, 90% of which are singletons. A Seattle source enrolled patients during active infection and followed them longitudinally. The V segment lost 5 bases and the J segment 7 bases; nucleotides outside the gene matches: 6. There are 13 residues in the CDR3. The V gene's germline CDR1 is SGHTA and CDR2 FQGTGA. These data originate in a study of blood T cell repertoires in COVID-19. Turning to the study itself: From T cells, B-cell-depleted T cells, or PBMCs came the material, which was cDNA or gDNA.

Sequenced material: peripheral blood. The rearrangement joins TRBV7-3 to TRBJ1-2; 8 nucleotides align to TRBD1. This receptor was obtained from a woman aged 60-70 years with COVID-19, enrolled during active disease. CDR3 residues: CASSPTGGGGYTF. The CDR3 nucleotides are TGTGCCAGCAGCCCTACAGGGGGGGGTGGCTACACCTTC.